The rows below give T cell receptor beta chains drawn from one sample of a study of blood T cells in healthy people across ages. TCRdb passed the 5' RACE reads through MiXCR, listing each CDR3 protein once. The sample lists hundreds of thousands of distinct CDR3 sequences, 46% occurring once. Sequencing was carried out using blood. These receptors came from an elderly man in good health. Both conserved end residues are part of each CDR3. The D gene is left open where the match is weak. Some rows have no size entry. The others give once, few or many, or a class for an expanded clone.

clone_size | d_call | j_call | v_call | cdr3_aa | cdr3_nt
NA | TRBD2 | TRBJ2-1 | TRBV5-1 | CASSLAGRVDNEQFF | TGCGCCAGCAGCTTGGCCGGGAGGGTAGACAATGAGCAGTTCTTC
NA | TRBD1 | TRBJ2-3 | TRBV11-3 | CANSSGGQAPTDTQYF | TGTGCCAACAGCTCAGGGGGACAGGCACCCACAGATACGCAGTATTTT
few | NA | TRBJ2-3 | TRBV6-1 | CASSPPEGLDTQYF | TGTGCCAGCAGTCCCCCCGAGGGGTTGGATACGCAGTATTTT
NA | TRBD1 | TRBJ2-5 | TRBV6-6 | CASRDRQGETQYF | TGTGCCAGCAGAGACAGACAGGGGGAGACCCAGTACTTC
NA | TRBD1 | TRBJ2-1 | TRBV12-5 | CASGLGSDRGRTHGHEQFF | TGTGCTAGTGGTTTGGGATCAGACAGGGGGCGAACTCATGGTCATGAGCAGTTCTTC
few | NA | TRBJ1-4 | TRBV27 | CASSLFGGAAEKLFF | TGTGCCAGCAGTTTATTCGGGGGAGCGGCTGAAAAACTGTTTTTT
NA | TRBD1 | TRBJ2-1 | TRBV5-1 | CASSAGTVYDEQFF | TGCGCCAGCAGCGCCGGGACAGTGTACGATGAGCAGTTCTTC
NA | NA | TRBJ2-5 | TRBV20-1 | CSARDDMGGETQYF | TGCAGTGCTAGAGATGACATGGGGGGTGAGACCCAGTACTTC
NA | NA | TRBJ2-7 | TRBV6-1 | CACSEGLGRYEQYF | TGTGCCTGCAGTGAAGGCCTAGGGAGATACGAGCAGTACTTC
NA | TRBD2 | TRBJ2-3 | TRBV6-2/TRBV6-3 | CASRGTSGSDGTDTQYF | TGTGCCAGCAGAGGGACTAGCGGGAGTGATGGCACAGATACGCAGTATTTT
NA | NA | TRBJ2-1 | TRBV15 | CATSRESYNEQFF | TGTGCCACCAGCAGAGAGTCCTACAATGAGCAGTTCTTC
few | NA | TRBJ2-6 | TRBV13 | CASSLGQVGANVLTF | TGTGCCAGCAGCTTAGGACAAGTAGGGGCCAACGTCCTGACTTTC
few | NA | TRBJ1-4 | TRBV3-1 | CASSQFRTSEKLFF | TGTGCCAGCAGCCAATTCCGGACAAGTGAAAAACTGTTTTTT
once | NA | TRBJ2-7 | TRBV25-1 | CASSGSPNEQYF | TGTGCCAGCAGTGGTTCCCCCAACGAGCAGTACTTC
NA | NA | TRBJ2-1 | TRBV18 | CASSRVTSSGNEQFF | TGTGCCAGCTCCCGCGTGACTAGTTCGGGCAATGAGCAGTTCTTC
NA | TRBD1 | TRBJ2-5 | TRBV27 | CASSIRQGQETQYF | TGTGCCAGCAGTATCCGACAGGGACAAGAGACCCAGTACTTC
NA | TRBD2 | TRBJ2-3 | TRBV4-3 | CASSRYGLAGDTQYF | TGCGCCAGCAGCCGGTACGGACTAGCTGGAGATACGCAGTATTTT
NA | NA | TRBJ2-5 | TRBV24-1 | CATSDLRASQETQYF | TGTGCCACCAGTGATTTGCGGGCATCCCAAGAGACCCAGTACTTC
many | NA | TRBJ2-4 | TRBV20-1 | CSAYEGAKNIQYF | TGCAGTGCCTACGAAGGGGCCAAAAACATTCAGTACTTC
NA | NA | TRBJ2-5 | TRBV4-2 | CASSRREGRETQYF | TGTGCCAGCAGCCGCCGAGAGGGGAGGGAGACCCAGTACTTC
few | TRBD1 | TRBJ2-7 | TRBV2 | CASSENGQGAYEQYF | TGTGCCAGCAGTGAAAACGGACAGGGGGCATACGAGCAGTACTTC
NA | NA | TRBJ2-1 | TRBV10-3 | CAISGAVSSYNEQFF | TGTGCCATCAGTGGGGCCGTAAGCTCCTACAATGAGCAGTTCTTC
NA | NA | TRBJ2-1 | TRBV5-1 | CASSSSTGPLDNEQFF | TGCGCCAGCAGCTCCAGTACCGGACCCCTCGACAATGAGCAGTTCTTC
NA | NA | TRBJ2-7 | TRBV12-3/TRBV12-4 | CASSFSTGEGDEQYF | TGTGCCAGCAGTTTCTCGACAGGGGAGGGTGACGAGCAGTACTTC
few | TRBD2 | TRBJ2-1 | TRBV11-3 | CASSSTPGLAGYNEQFF | TGTGCCAGCAGCTCAACTCCGGGACTAGCGGGGTACAATGAGCAGTTCTTC
NA | NA | TRBJ2-3 | TRBV3-1 | CASSQGLNPTDTQYF | TGTGCCAGCAGCCAAGGGTTGAATCCCACAGATACGCAGTATTTT
NA | TRBD1 | TRBJ1-6 | TRBV4-3 | CASSRVQGAGSPLHF | TGCGCCAGCAGCCGCGTTCAGGGGGCGGGCTCACCCCTCCACTTT
NA | NA | TRBJ1-6 | TRBV7-2 | CASNQGQNFPLHF | TGTGCCAGCAACCAAGGACAGAATTTCCCCCTCCACTTT
many | NA | TRBJ2-5 | TRBV7-2 | CASSSTGTQETQYF | TGTGCCAGCAGCTCTACGGGGACCCAAGAGACCCAGTACTTC
NA | NA | TRBJ1-4 | TRBV7-2 | CASSLNGATTNEKLFF | TGTGCCAGCAGCTTAAATGGGGCGACAACTAATGAAAAACTGTTTTTT
NA | TRBD2 | TRBJ2-3 | TRBV7-2 | CASSLTSARDTQYF | TGTGCCAGCAGCCTGACTAGCGCCAGGGATACGCAGTATTTT
NA | NA | TRBJ2-6 | TRBV6-1 | CASRKGGLQVSGANVLTF | TGTGCCAGCAGGAAGGGGGGACTCCAAGTTTCTGGGGCCAACGTCCTGACTTTC
NA | NA | TRBJ2-5 | TRBV10-3 | CAISENSGAYSQETQYF | TGTGCCATCAGTGAGAACTCCGGGGCCTACTCGCAAGAGACCCAGTACTTC
NA | NA | TRBJ2-5 | TRBV4-2 | CASSQRGYQETQYF | TGTGCCAGCAGCCAAAGGGGATACCAAGAGACCCAGTACTTC
few | NA | TRBJ2-5 | TRBV6-6 | CASTLSPNRAQETQYF | TGTGCCAGCACCTTAAGCCCAAACAGGGCACAAGAGACCCAGTACTTC
NA | TRBD2 | TRBJ2-1 | TRBV7-8 | CASNLDRLAGASSYNEQFF | TGTGCCAGCAACTTAGACCGACTAGCGGGGGCAAGCTCCTACAATGAGCAGTTCTTC
many | TRBD2 | TRBJ2-1 | TRBV12-3/TRBV12-4 | CASRGIAGGYNEQFF | TGTGCCAGCAGGGGGATAGCGGGAGGGTACAATGAGCAGTTCTTC
few | NA | TRBJ2-7 | TRBV28 | CASRTHRDTYEQYF | TGTGCCAGCAGGACCCACAGGGACACCTACGAGCAGTACTTC
NA | TRBD2 | TRBJ2-3 | TRBV5-1 | CASSGGLAGSTDTQYF | TGCGCCAGCAGCGGGGGACTAGCGGGGAGCACAGATACGCAGTATTTT
many | NA | TRBJ2-3 | TRBV4-3 | CASSQEATSGTQYF | TGCGCCAGCAGCCAAGAAGCCACTTCCGGAACGCAGTATTTT
few | NA | TRBJ2-3 | TRBV6-5 | CASSRAFGTDTQYF | TGTGCCAGCAGTCGGGCCTTTGGCACAGATACGCAGTATTTT
few | NA | TRBJ2-3 | TRBV12-3/TRBV12-4 | CASSLFIGTDTQYF | TGTGCCAGCAGTTTGTTCATCGGGACAGATACGCAGTATTTT
NA | TRBD2 | TRBJ2-1 | TRBV20-1 | CSAKTSGGYNEQFF | TGCAGTGCAAAAACTAGCGGGGGGTACAATGAGCAGTTCTTC
NA | NA | TRBJ1-5 | TRBV29-1 | CSPLLGPWGNQPQHF | TGCAGCCCCCTCTTGGGACCATGGGGCAATCAGCCCCAGCATTTT
NA | NA | TRBJ2-5 | TRBV9 | CASSVDYPGTQYF | TGTGCCAGCAGCGTAGACTACCCGGGGACCCAGTACTTC
few | NA | TRBJ1-5 | TRBV12-3/TRBV12-4 | CASSIQFPNQPQHF | TGTGCCAGCAGTATACAGTTCCCCAATCAGCCCCAGCATTTT
NA | NA | TRBJ2-5 | TRBV6-1 | CASSEGAETQYF | TGTGCCAGCAGTGAAGGGGCGGAGACCCAGTACTTC
NA | NA | TRBJ2-3 | TRBV6-2/TRBV6-3 | CASIYQPRGGTNTQYF | TGTGCCAGCATCTACCAGCCCAGGGGCGGCACAAATACGCAGTATTTT